These T cell receptor beta chains were read from a single sample in a study of beta chain features in type 1 diabetes. Profiling relied on immunoSEQ multiplex PCR, and the TCRdb table lists in-frame clones only, not all of them. The sample has about 250,000 clones, roughly 15% seen once. The sample comprised naive CD4+ T cells from blood. The receptors shown here come from a woman aged 40 to 50 in good health. Each CDR3 is given with its conserved first and last residue. A D gene is named only where the DNA matches it firmly. The size of a clone is reported for some rows only, either as once, few or many, or as a class for expanded clones.

CDR3 DNA,CDR3 protein,clone size,J gene,D gene,V gene
TGTGCCAGCAGCTCCTCCACCGGGGAGCTGTTTTTT,CASSSSTGELFF,-,TRBJ2-2,-,TRBV7-2
TGTGCCAGCAGGACAGGAAGTGTTGAAGCTTTCTTT,CASRTGSVEAFF,-,TRBJ1-1,-,TRBV6-1
TGTGCCAGCAGGCGAACAGGGGGCGTAGATCAGCCCCAGCATTTT,CASRRTGGVDQPQHF,few,TRBJ1-5,TRBD1,TRBV7-2
TGCAGCGCTGGGGGGGATGGCACCGGGGAGCTGTTTTTT,CSAGGDGTGELFF,few,TRBJ2-2,TRBD2,TRBV29-1
TGTGCCAGCAGCGTAGTGTTTCAGGCGGGTGGCTACACCTTC,CASSVVFQAGGYTF,few,TRBJ1-2,-,TRBV9
TGTGCCAGCAGTGCAGGACAGCAGCCCCAGCATTTT,CASSAGQQPQHF,few,TRBJ1-5,-,TRBV6-1
TGTGCCAGCAGCCAGGGAGGGCAAGAGACCCAGTACTTC,CASSQGGQETQYF,-,TRBJ2-5,TRBD2,TRBV14
TGTGCCAGCAGCCCGAGGAGGACAGGGAACAATGAGCAGTTCTTC,CASSPRRTGNNEQFF,few,TRBJ2-1,TRBD1,TRBV5-8
TGTGCCAGTAGTACCACCCCACAGGGGGCCGTCTCTGAAGCTTTCTTT,CASSTTPQGAVSEAFF,few,TRBJ1-1,TRBD1,TRBV19
TGTGCCAGCAGCTCCTATAAGGGGGTTCTGAAGCTGTTTTTT,CASSSYKGVLKLFF,few,TRBJ2-2,-,TRBV7-6
TGTGCCAGCAGCCCTCGGGCTAGCGGTTACAATGAGCAGTTCTTC,CASSPRASGYNEQFF,many,TRBJ2-1,TRBD2,TRBV7-9
TGTGCCAGCAGCCGCGCGGACAGGGGGGATCAGCCCCAGCATTTT,CASSRADRGDQPQHF,-,TRBJ1-5,TRBD1,TRBV7-9
TGTGCCAGTACCGGGACAGGGAGAGTAAATCAGCCCCAGCATTTT,CASTGTGRVNQPQHF,-,TRBJ1-5,TRBD1,TRBV19
TGTGCCAGCAGCTTAAAGATGGCGGGTGGAAGCAATCAGCCCCAGCATTTT,CASSLKMAGGSNQPQHF,-,TRBJ1-5,-,TRBV7-9
TGTGCCATCAGTGACCAGAACTCCTACGAGCAGTACTTC,CAISDQNSYEQYF,few,TRBJ2-7,-,TRBV10-3
TGTGCCAGCTCAGACAGGGAAGAGACCCAGTACTTC,CASSDREETQYF,few,TRBJ2-5,TRBD1,TRBV18
TGTGCCAGCAGCTTAAGGCGGGACTTCCAAGAGACCCAGTACTTC,CASSLRRDFQETQYF,few,TRBJ2-5,-,TRBV5-4
TGTGCCAGCAGTGAACGGACAGGGAAAGAGACCCAGTACTTC,CASSERTGKETQYF,few,TRBJ2-5,TRBD1,TRBV6-1
TGTGCCATCAGTGAGTCCGCAGGGATCCCGGGGGACATTCAGTACTTC,CAISESAGIPGDIQYF,-,TRBJ2-4,-,TRBV10-3
TGTGCCATCAGTGATCGCAGCTATGGCTACACCTTC,CAISDRSYGYTF,-,TRBJ1-2,-,TRBV10-3
TGTGCCAGCAGCCAGGACCGTCGCGCGGGGACGCAGTATTTT,CASSQDRRAGTQYF,few,TRBJ2-3,-,TRBV14
TGTGCCAGCAGCCGGGAGGCCAATGAAAAACTGTTTTTT,CASSREANEKLFF,-,TRBJ1-4,-,TRBV6-5
TGTGCCAGCAGCTTAGACGGTCCAGGGGCCAACGTCCTGACTTTC,CASSLDGPGANVLTF,few,TRBJ2-6,-,TRBV7-2
TGTGCCAGTGCAGGCAGGGCATTTCAGGCAGATACGCAGTATTTT,CASAGRAFQADTQYF,-,TRBJ2-3,-,TRBV7-2
TGTGCCACCAGCAGAGGTCAGGCCGGCGAGCAGTTCTTC,CATSRGQAGEQFF,few,TRBJ2-1,-,TRBV15
TGTGCCAGCAGTTTTAGCGTATACAATGAGCAGTTCTTC,CASSFSVYNEQFF,-,TRBJ2-1,-,TRBV27
TGTGCCAGCAGTCAACAGGGATTCGGAGGCTACACCTTC,CASSQQGFGGYTF,few,TRBJ1-2,-,TRBV2
TGTGCCAGCAGCTTGGGGACAGTGAACACTGAAGCTTTCTTT,CASSLGTVNTEAFF,few,TRBJ1-1,-,TRBV5-5
TGCGCCAGCAGCCAACGGGGGGATACTAGCGGTGAGACCCAGTACTTC,CASSQRGDTSGETQYF,-,TRBJ2-5,TRBD2,TRBV4-1
TGCGCCAGCAGCTTGGCCGCGAGCGCCGGGGAGCTGTTTTTT,CASSLAASAGELFF,few,TRBJ2-2,-,TRBV5-1
TGTGCCTTCACCGTAGATAATAGCGGGGGTGGTGGTGAGCAGTTCTTC,CAFTVDNSGGGGEQFF,few,TRBJ2-1,TRBD2,TRBV10-3
TGTGCCAGCAGCTACGGACAGAGTAACTATGGCTACACCTTC,CASSYGQSNYGYTF,few,TRBJ1-2,-,TRBV9
TGTGCCAGCAGCGCGACAGGGGTGGCCCAGTACTTC,CASSATGVAQYF,-,TRBJ2-5,TRBD1,TRBV7-2
TGTGCCAGCAGCTTAGGGATCTTGGGCTCCCAGGGTACGCAGTATTTT,CASSLGILGSQGTQYF,-,TRBJ2-3,-,TRBV11-3
TGTGCCAGCAGGCTGACAGTGAACACTGAAGCTTTCTTT,CASRLTVNTEAFF,few,TRBJ1-1,-,TRBV27
TGTGCCAGCAGCCCCTCGGGGGTTGGAAACACCATATATTTT,CASSPSGVGNTIYF,-,TRBJ1-3,-,TRBV5-5
TGCAGCGTTGAAGCCCAGGGACAGGGTTACAATGAGCAGTTCTTC,CSVEAQGQGYNEQFF,-,TRBJ2-1,TRBD1,TRBV29-1
TGTGCCAGCAGCTCCATCCAGGGTGCAGGGGCCTACGAGCAGTACTTC,CASSSIQGAGAYEQYF,few,TRBJ2-7,-,TRBV11-2
TGTGCCAGCAGTGGGGCGGGGGGACCGACCCAGTACTTC,CASSGAGGPTQYF,-,TRBJ2-5,TRBD2,TRBV2
TGTGCCAGCGGTAATAGCGGGGGAATTACCCACGAGCAGTACTTC,CASGNSGGITHEQYF,-,TRBJ2-7,TRBD2,TRBV6-6
TGCAGCGTTGGTGGGGGCGCACCGGTGTACGAGCAGTACTTC,CSVGGGAPVYEQYF,-,TRBJ2-7,-,TRBV29-1
TGCAGCGTTGAACAGTCGGCCAGGCCGGCTTTCTTT,CSVEQSARPAFF,few,TRBJ1-1,-,TRBV29-1
TGTGCCAGCAGCTCCGTAGCACTAGCGGGGGGGCGTTTCAAGCAGTACTTC,CASSSVALAGGRFKQYF,-,TRBJ2-7,TRBD2,TRBV7-2
TGTGCCAGTAATCCGATTGGAGGGGAGACCCAGTACTTC,CASNPIGGETQYF,-,TRBJ2-5,-,TRBV19
TGCGCCAGCAGTGGAGAAGGGACTAGCAGATCCAATGAGCAGTTCTTC,CASSGEGTSRSNEQFF,-,TRBJ2-1,TRBD2,TRBV4-1
TGTGCCAGCTCACCGAAACAGGGGTCCTCTGGAAACACCATATATTTT,CASSPKQGSSGNTIYF,few,TRBJ1-3,TRBD1,TRBV18
TGCGCCAGCAGCCGCCCACAGGGTGGGTATGGCTACACCTTC,CASSRPQGGYGYTF,-,TRBJ1-2,-,TRBV4-1
TGTGCCAGCTCACCACGGGAGGCTACTGCAGAGACCCAGTACTTC,CASSPREATAETQYF,few,TRBJ2-5,-,TRBV18
TGCGCCAGCAGCCAAGACACCCGGACAGTCGGCCAGCCCCAGCATTTT,CASSQDTRTVGQPQHF,few,TRBJ1-5,-,TRBV4-3
TGTGCCAGCAGGACTAGCGGGACTAGCGGGGGGCCTGCGGTCACCGGGGAGCTGTTTTTT,CASRTSGTSGGPAVTGELFF,-,TRBJ2-2,TRBD2,TRBV2
TGTGCCAGCAGCTTGGACAGGGGACCCTACGAGCAGTACTTC,CASSLDRGPYEQYF,few,TRBJ2-7,TRBD1,TRBV5-4